The present T cell receptor (beta chain) was sequenced within a study of T cells in localized non-small cell lung cancer. Study findings and constraints: Higher adjacent-lung clonality was associated with shorter survival. Adjacent lung tissue had a median approximately 57 of the top 100 clones found in the tumor. Highest T cell clonality was seen in uninvolved adjacent lung, surpassing that measured in tumor. Only one tumor region was sequenced, so heterogeneity remains possible.

In regard to this clone: Its specificity is unknown.

V lost 0 bases and J 0 bases, leaving 18 bases between the germline ends. This CDR3 has 19 residues. Germline assignment: CDR1 WNHNN and CDR2 SYGVQD (reference sequence). This table comes from immunoSEQ multiplex PCR, and its TCRdb copy is limited to in-frame clones, with some not included. The profile shows over 25,000 clones, 90% to 95% of them singletons. The sample here was PBMCs, taken before any cancer treatment. The chain combines TRBV10-1 with TRBJ1-3; no clear D. The TCR was taken from a man aged 35 to 69 with stage II lung adenocarcinoma. The CDR3 sequence: CASSESSGNERNSGNTIYF. DNA for the CDR3: TGCGCCAGCAGTGAGTCGTCGGGAAACGAGAGGAACTCTGGAAACACCATATATTTT.